The 2 T cell receptor beta chains presented below share a single source sample, sequenced in a study of blood T cells in healthy people across ages. Primed by a sample-barcoded 5' primer and a J-beta primer mix, a second PCR proceeded for about 6 to 11 cycles. TCRdb passed the 5' RACE reads through MiXCR, listing each CDR3 protein once. Among about 1,000,000 distinct CDR3 sequences, under 55% were seen once, and the ten largest hold under 20%. The sample consisted of blood. The receptors were gathered from a woman in her sixties or seventies in good health.

The rearrangement uses TRBV20-1 and TRBJ2-7; TRBD2 aligns across 11 bases. CDR1 and CDR2 (germline): DFQATT, SNEGSKA (reference sequence). This CDR3 has 13 residues. V was clipped by 6 bases and J by 6 bases; unmatched bases: 7. The CDR3 is CSAGLAATCEQYF. The CDR3 DNA reads TGCAGTGCGGGACTAGCGGCTACCTGCGAGCAGTACTTC.

The gene calls are TRBV7-9 and TRBJ2-6, with TRBD2 as a possible D gene (6 bases). The CDR3 has 16 amino acids. Between the trimmed V and J ends, which lost 4 bases and 1 base, there was a span of 11 bases. Germline-derived CDR1 and CDR2 are SEHNR and FQNEAQ (reference sequence). CDR3 in DNA: TGTGCCAGCAGCTCCTCTGGGGGGTCTGGGGCCAACGTCCTGACTTTC. It codes for CASSSSGGSGANVLTF.